Listed below are T cell receptor beta chains from one sample, sequenced in a study of blood T cells in healthy people across ages. TCRdb reprocessed the 5' RACE reads with MiXCR, giving one entry per CDR3 protein. This sample carries 1 million to 1.2 million distinct CDR3 sequences, 35% to 40% of them seen once, and the ten largest clones take roughly 14%. The material sequenced was blood. The receptors originated from a man between 18 and 29 years old in good health. The CDR3 runs from the conserved cysteine through the conserved F or W. D genes are given only for firm matches. Clone size is given for some rows only: seen once, a few or many times, or a class if the clone is expanded.

CDR3nt: TGCAGTGCTATCTACGGGTCTAGCTCCTACAATGAGCAGTTCTTC; CDR3aa: CSAIYGSSSYNEQFF; len: 15; j_gene: TRBJ2-1; d_gene: .; v_gene: TRBV20-1; abundance: few
CDR3nt: TGTGCCAGCAGCCCGTGGGGGACTAGCGGGGGGGAAGCGTACAATGAGCAGTTCTTC; CDR3aa: CASSPWGTSGGEAYNEQFF; len: 19; j_gene: TRBJ2-1; d_gene: TRBD2; v_gene: TRBV12-3/TRBV12-4; abundance: .
CDR3nt: TGCAGTGCTAGAACCGGGACAGGGGTTGGAAACACCATATATTTT; CDR3aa: CSARTGTGVGNTIYF; len: 15; j_gene: TRBJ1-3; d_gene: TRBD1; v_gene: TRBV20-1; abundance: .
CDR3nt: TGCAGTGCTAGAGACGGTACCGGCGATACGCAGTATTTT; CDR3aa: CSARDGTGDTQYF; len: 13; j_gene: TRBJ2-3; d_gene: .; v_gene: TRBV20-1; abundance: many
CDR3nt: TGTGCCAGCAGCTTAGTTGCGGGGGGGCCGGGCAATGAGCAGTTCTTC; CDR3aa: CASSLVAGGPGNEQFF; len: 16; j_gene: TRBJ2-1; d_gene: TRBD2; v_gene: TRBV11-2; abundance: few
CDR3nt: TGTGCCAGCAGTCCGGGACAAAGAGGTGAAAAACTGTTTTTT; CDR3aa: CASSPGQRGEKLFF; len: 14; j_gene: TRBJ1-4; d_gene: .; v_gene: TRBV27; abundance: few
CDR3nt: TGCAGCACTTTACAGGGGACGGGGACCGGGGAGCTGTTTTTT; CDR3aa: CSTLQGTGTGELFF; len: 14; j_gene: TRBJ2-2; d_gene: TRBD1; v_gene: TRBV29-1; abundance: .
CDR3nt: TGCAGCGCCGGACAGGGGGCCCACAATGAGCAGTACTTC; CDR3aa: CSAGQGAHNEQYF; len: 13; j_gene: TRBJ2-7; d_gene: TRBD1; v_gene: TRBV29-1; abundance: .
CDR3nt: TGTGCCAGCAGTCACCTCACTGAAGCTTTCTTT; CDR3aa: CASSHLTEAFF; len: 11; j_gene: TRBJ1-1; d_gene: .; v_gene: TRBV28; abundance: .
CDR3nt: TGTGCCAGCCGATCTAGCGGGCTCTACGAGCAGTACTTC; CDR3aa: CASRSSGLYEQYF; len: 13; j_gene: TRBJ2-7; d_gene: TRBD2; v_gene: TRBV7-8; abundance: few
CDR3nt: TGTGCCACCAGTGATTTGCGGACTAGCGGGGTCACAGATACGCAGTATTTT; CDR3aa: CATSDLRTSGVTDTQYF; len: 17; j_gene: TRBJ2-3; d_gene: TRBD2; v_gene: TRBV24-1; abundance: .
CDR3nt: TGTGCCAGCAGCTCGGTGACAGAGAACACTGAAGCTTTCTTT; CDR3aa: CASSSVTENTEAFF; len: 14; j_gene: TRBJ1-1; d_gene: .; v_gene: TRBV7-2; abundance: many
CDR3nt: TGTGCCAGCAGTTTCCCTATTCGGGGGCCTGAGAACACTGAAGCTTTCTTT; CDR3aa: CASSFPIRGPENTEAFF; len: 17; j_gene: TRBJ1-1; d_gene: .; v_gene: TRBV6-6; abundance: .
CDR3nt: TGCAGCGTTGACCACTTTACCAATAGCGGGGGGGCGTACACGGATACGCAGTATTTT; CDR3aa: CSVDHFTNSGGAYTDTQYF; len: 19; j_gene: TRBJ2-3; d_gene: TRBD2; v_gene: TRBV29-1; abundance: .
CDR3nt: TGCGCCAGCAGCCATCCTGGGGGGGAGACCGGGGAGCTGTTTTTT; CDR3aa: CASSHPGGETGELFF; len: 15; j_gene: TRBJ2-2; d_gene: TRBD2; v_gene: TRBV4-3; abundance: few
CDR3nt: TGTGCCAGTAAGGGTGGCAGGTTTACCTACGAGCAGTACTTC; CDR3aa: CASKGGRFTYEQYF; len: 14; j_gene: TRBJ2-7; d_gene: .; v_gene: TRBV27; abundance: .
CDR3nt: TGCAGTGCTACAGAGCCCCACCCAGATACGCAGTATTTT; CDR3aa: CSATEPHPDTQYF; len: 13; j_gene: TRBJ2-3; d_gene: .; v_gene: TRBV20-1; abundance: few
CDR3nt: TGCAGTGCTAGAGACGTAGCGGGGAGCACAGATACGCAGTATTTT; CDR3aa: CSARDVAGSTDTQYF; len: 15; j_gene: TRBJ2-3; d_gene: TRBD2; v_gene: TRBV20-1; abundance: few
CDR3nt: TGTGCCAGCAGGCTGGACAGTTTGAGGGATTCACCCCTCCACTTT; CDR3aa: CASRLDSLRDSPLHF; len: 15; j_gene: TRBJ1-6; d_gene: .; v_gene: TRBV5-4; abundance: few
CDR3nt: TGTGCCAGCGGGCAGTCTTCGAACACTGAAGCTTTCTTT; CDR3aa: CASGQSSNTEAFF; len: 13; j_gene: TRBJ1-1; d_gene: .; v_gene: TRBV16; abundance: few
CDR3nt: TGTGCCAGCAGCTTATCCCCCGTTATCGAGGCAACTAATGAAAAACTGTTTTTT; CDR3aa: CASSLSPVIEATNEKLFF; len: 18; j_gene: TRBJ1-4; d_gene: .; v_gene: TRBV7-3; abundance: few
CDR3nt: TGTGCCAGCAGCCAAGATGGTGGTAGCGGGGTAGACAATGAGCAGTTCTTC; CDR3aa: CASSQDGGSGVDNEQFF; len: 17; j_gene: TRBJ2-1; d_gene: TRBD2; v_gene: TRBV4-2; abundance: few
CDR3nt: TGCGCCAGCACCCCTCGGGACAGGAGCTCCTATAATTCACCCCCCCACTTT; CDR3aa: CASTPRDRSSYNSPPHF; len: 17; j_gene: TRBJ1-6; d_gene: TRBD1; v_gene: TRBV5-1; abundance: .
CDR3nt: TGTGCCAGCAGGCGGGCTTCGGGTAACAATGAGCAGTACTTC; CDR3aa: CASRRASGNNEQYF; len: 14; j_gene: TRBJ2-7; d_gene: .; v_gene: TRBV7-2; abundance: .
CDR3nt: TGTGCCAGCAGCCCATTCCGGGACAGGGACAATGAGCAGTTCTTC; CDR3aa: CASSPFRDRDNEQFF; len: 15; j_gene: TRBJ2-1; d_gene: TRBD1; v_gene: TRBV7-2; abundance: .
CDR3nt: TGCAGTGCCCGGCTGAGAATGGACAGTGAAGCTTTCTTT; CDR3aa: CSARLRMDSEAFF; len: 13; j_gene: TRBJ1-1; d_gene: .; v_gene: TRBV20-1; abundance: .
CDR3nt: TGTGCCAGCAGCTTTAACTCCTACAATGAGCAGTTCTTC; CDR3aa: CASSFNSYNEQFF; len: 13; j_gene: TRBJ2-1; d_gene: .; v_gene: TRBV13; abundance: .
CDR3nt: TGCAGCGGTAGCGGGGGGGGTAATGAGCAGTTCTTC; CDR3aa: CSGSGGGNEQFF; len: 12; j_gene: TRBJ2-1; d_gene: TRBD2; v_gene: TRBV29-1; abundance: few
CDR3nt: TGTGCCAGCAGTTTCAGGACAGAGGCTAACTATGGCTACACCTTC; CDR3aa: CASSFRTEANYGYTF; len: 15; j_gene: TRBJ1-2; d_gene: .; v_gene: TRBV12-3/TRBV12-4; abundance: .
CDR3nt: TGTGCCAGCACCCCTCAGGGGGGTAACTATGGCTACACCTTC; CDR3aa: CASTPQGGNYGYTF; len: 14; j_gene: TRBJ1-2; d_gene: TRBD1; v_gene: TRBV12-3/TRBV12-4; abundance: .
CDR3nt: TGCGCCAGCAGCCAATCGGGGATCGATGGCTACACCTTC; CDR3aa: CASSQSGIDGYTF; len: 13; j_gene: TRBJ1-2; d_gene: .; v_gene: TRBV4-3; abundance: .
CDR3nt: TGCAGTGCTAGAGAGGCGGAAAACTATGGCTACACCTTC; CDR3aa: CSAREAENYGYTF; len: 13; j_gene: TRBJ1-2; d_gene: .; v_gene: TRBV20-1; abundance: few
CDR3nt: TGCGCCAGCAGCCTCGGGACAGGGCGAAGGAACACCGGGGAGCTGTTTTTT; CDR3aa: CASSLGTGRRNTGELFF; len: 17; j_gene: TRBJ2-2; d_gene: TRBD1; v_gene: TRBV5-1; abundance: .
CDR3nt: TGCAGTGCTAGACAAAACCGACAGGCTAATGAGCAGTTCTTC; CDR3aa: CSARQNRQANEQFF; len: 14; j_gene: TRBJ2-1; d_gene: .; v_gene: TRBV20-1; abundance: .
CDR3nt: TGTGCCAGCAGCCTCCAGACAGGGGGCGCGGGGACTGAAGCTTTCTTT; CDR3aa: CASSLQTGGAGTEAFF; len: 16; j_gene: TRBJ1-1; d_gene: TRBD1; v_gene: TRBV7-2; abundance: .
CDR3nt: TGCAGCGTTGAGGTCCCAATTAACACTGAAGCTTTCTTT; CDR3aa: CSVEVPINTEAFF; len: 13; j_gene: TRBJ1-1; d_gene: .; v_gene: TRBV29-1; abundance: .
CDR3nt: TGTGCCAGCAGTTGGGTACAGGGGGCGGACAATGAGCAGTACTTC; CDR3aa: CASSWVQGADNEQYF; len: 15; j_gene: TRBJ2-5; d_gene: TRBD1; v_gene: TRBV6-5; abundance: few
CDR3nt: TGCGCCAGCACCCTTGTAGGGTTAGCCAAAAACATTCAGTACTTC; CDR3aa: CASTLVGLAKNIQYF; len: 15; j_gene: TRBJ2-4; d_gene: .; v_gene: TRBV5-1; abundance: .
CDR3nt: TGTGCCAGCAGGATAGATCAGGGGACAGATACGCAGTATTTT; CDR3aa: CASRIDQGTDTQYF; len: 14; j_gene: TRBJ2-3; d_gene: .; v_gene: TRBV5-6; abundance: few
CDR3nt: TGCAGTGCTCCGGACTGGGACAGGACTAATCAGCCCCAGCATTTT; CDR3aa: CSAPDWDRTNQPQHF; len: 15; j_gene: TRBJ1-5; d_gene: TRBD1; v_gene: TRBV20-1; abundance: once
CDR3nt: TGTGCCAGCAGCCCTATACACGGCACTGAAGCTTTCTTT; CDR3aa: CASSPIHGTEAFF; len: 13; j_gene: TRBJ1-1; d_gene: .; v_gene: TRBV7-9; abundance: few
CDR3nt: TGCGCCAGCAGCCAAGCAGACTCATTCACAGATACGCAGTATTTT; CDR3aa: CASSQADSFTDTQYF; len: 15; j_gene: TRBJ2-3; d_gene: .; v_gene: TRBV4-1; abundance: .
CDR3nt: TGCGCCAGCAGCCAAAATTACCGGGAATTCAATGAGCAGTACTTC; CDR3aa: CASSQNYREFNEQYF; len: 15; j_gene: TRBJ2-7; d_gene: .; v_gene: TRBV4-3; abundance: few
CDR3nt: TGCAGTGCTAGAGATGGGGACTACTACAATGAGCAGTACTTC; CDR3aa: CSARDGDYYNEQYF; len: 14; j_gene: TRBJ2-7; d_gene: TRBD2; v_gene: TRBV20-1; abundance: .
CDR3nt: TGTGCCCCAAGGGGGTGGAGACGGACTGAAGCTTTCTTT; CDR3aa: CAPRGWRRTEAFF; len: 13; j_gene: TRBJ1-1; d_gene: .; v_gene: TRBV27; abundance: once
CDR3nt: TGTGCCAGCAGTTACCTGAGGGGCAATCAGCCCCAGCATTTT; CDR3aa: CASSYLRGNQPQHF; len: 14; j_gene: TRBJ1-5; d_gene: .; v_gene: TRBV6-2/TRBV6-3; abundance: .
CDR3nt: TGTACCAGCAGCGCCGGGCTCTATGGCTACACCTTC; CDR3aa: CTSSAGLYGYTF; len: 12; j_gene: TRBJ1-2; d_gene: .; v_gene: TRBV9; abundance: .
CDR3nt: TGTGCCAGCAGCCCCCTCCCGCGGTCCAGAAACATTCAGTACTTC; CDR3aa: CASSPLPRSRNIQYF; len: 15; j_gene: TRBJ2-4; d_gene: .; v_gene: TRBV7-7; abundance: few
CDR3nt: TGCAGCCTCGCCAGGGGGCGGGCAGATACGCAGTATTTT; CDR3aa: CSLARGRADTQYF; len: 13; j_gene: TRBJ2-3; d_gene: TRBD1; v_gene: TRBV29-1; abundance: many
CDR3nt: TGTGCCAGCAGCTTAGAGACGGGATTCCCCTACGAGCAGTACTTC; CDR3aa: CASSLETGFPYEQYF; len: 15; j_gene: TRBJ2-7; d_gene: .; v_gene: TRBV7-2; abundance: .
CDR3nt: TGTGCCAGCAGTCCGGCCTCAGGGGTCTATGGCTACACCTTC; CDR3aa: CASSPASGVYGYTF; len: 14; j_gene: TRBJ1-2; d_gene: .; v_gene: TRBV6-1; abundance: few
CDR3nt: TGTGCCAGCAGCCAAGCTTCCCTAGGGAACAATGAGCAGTACTTC; CDR3aa: CASSQASLGNNEQYF; len: 15; j_gene: TRBJ2-5; d_gene: .; v_gene: TRBV3-1; abundance: .